The present entry profiles one TCR beta chain with its context. Its antigen is as yet unknown. This sample is part of a study of graft-versus-host responses after intestinal transplantation. Study summary: Among the recipients, transplants were multivisceral, liver-intestinal, or isolated intestinal.

Study findings and constraints: GvH clones were found in recipient marrow; some appeared first in ileum or blood. Early post-transplant falls in HvG clones accompanied the peak levels of circulating GvH clones.

Profiled with immunoSEQ multiplex PCR; TCRdb holds only in-frame clones, not every one. The top ten hold approximately 1.5% of the sample, which has about 98,000 clones, around 88% seen once. The sequence came from a human patient who received an intestinal transplant, so some T cells may come from the graft donor. The sample here was PBMCs, taken 255 days after intestinal transplant.

In DNA, the CDR3 is TGTGCCAGCAGTGAAAAGCGGGCGGGAGTTAACTATGGCTACACCTTC. It is translated as CASSEKRAGVNYGYTF. This sequence joins TRBV2 and TRBJ1-2; D is ambiguous. CDR3 size: 16 residues. Germline CDR1 reads SNHLY; CDR2 reads FYNNEI. The V end was cut by 2 bases, the J end by 1 base, with 14 bases between.